A selection of T cell receptor beta chains follows, all from one sample in a study of cytotoxic CD8 clonotypes in ibrutinib-treated CLL. TCRdb keeps only in-frame clones here, not all; method: immunoSEQ multiplex PCR. Of approximately 5,500 clones detected, under 85% appear once; the ten largest clones hold around 5%. The sample consisted of PBMCs, taken before ibrutinib treatment. All receptors come from a human donor with chronic lymphocytic leukemia. Each CDR3 is given with its conserved first and last residue. The D gene is left open where the match is weak. Size values are once, few and many counts, or a class for expanded clones, and some rows have none.

CDR3: CASSPRDGGYSGNTIYF
DNA: TGTGCCAGCAGTCCCCGGGACGGCGGTTACTCTGGAAACACCATATATTTT
size: .
J: TRBJ1-3
D: .
V: TRBV28

CDR3: CASSSLAGRSGANVLTF
DNA: TGTGCCAGCAGCTCCCTCGCAGGGCGGAGTGGGGCCAACGTCCTGACTTTC
size: .
J: TRBJ2-6
D: .
V: TRBV27

CDR3: CASSPGNLGYTF
DNA: TGTGCCAGTAGCCCAGGAAATTTGGGCTACACCTTC
size: .
J: TRBJ1-2
D: .
V: TRBV19

CDR3: CASSLSSGGREEQFF
DNA: TGCGCCAGCAGCTTGTCCAGCGGGGGGCGTGAAGAGCAGTTCTTC
size: .
J: TRBJ2-1
D: TRBD2
V: TRBV5-1

CDR3: CSGQGAREQYF
DNA: TGCAGTGGACAGGGGGCGCGCGAGCAGTACTTC
size: .
J: TRBJ2-7
D: TRBD1
V: TRBV20-1

CDR3: CASSLLGGKETQYF
DNA: TGTGCCAGCAGCTTATTAGGGGGAAAAGAGACCCAGTACTTC
size: .
J: TRBJ2-5
D: .
V: TRBV7-6

CDR3: CASSLNPGGQETQYF
DNA: TGTGCCAGCAGCTTAAATCCGGGGGGACAAGAGACCCAGTACTTC
size: .
J: TRBJ2-5
D: TRBD2
V: TRBV11-2

CDR3: CASSWGGTEAFF
DNA: TGTGCCAGCAGTTGGGGAGGTACTGAAGCTTTCTTT
size: .
J: TRBJ1-1
D: .
V: TRBV5-6

CDR3: CASILDRGPGELFF
DNA: TGCGCCAGCATCTTAGACAGGGGGCCCGGGGAGCTGTTTTTT
size: .
J: TRBJ2-2
D: TRBD1
V: TRBV10-1

CDR3: CASSPEGRGSHEQYF
DNA: TGTGCCAGCTCACCAGAGGGACGGGGAAGCCACGAGCAGTACTTC
size: .
J: TRBJ2-7
D: .
V: TRBV18

CDR3: CASSQGQISGNTIYF
DNA: TGTGCCAGCAGCCAAGGACAGATCTCTGGAAACACCATATATTTT
size: .
J: TRBJ1-3
D: .
V: TRBV28

CDR3: CASSYLAIGETQYF
DNA: TGTGCCAGCAGTTACTTGGCGATCGGGGAGACCCAGTACTTC
size: .
J: TRBJ2-5
D: .
V: TRBV6-5

CDR3: CASSAGTGGSPLHF
DNA: TGCGCCAGCAGCGCCGGGACAGGGGGATCACCCCTCCACTTT
size: few
J: TRBJ1-6
D: TRBD1
V: TRBV5-1

CDR3: CASTVSLANNEQFF
DNA: TGCGCCAGCACGGTTTCTCTAGCGAACAATGAGCAGTTCTTC
size: .
J: TRBJ2-1
D: .
V: TRBV5-1

CDR3: CSVAWGRAVADTQYF
DNA: TGCAGCGTGGCTTGGGGAAGGGCAGTCGCAGATACGCAGTATTTT
size: .
J: TRBJ2-3
D: .
V: TRBV29-1

CDR3: CASSLVLGRGTEAFF
DNA: TGTGCCAGCAGCTTAGTTCTGGGGCGTGGCACTGAAGCTTTCTTT
size: .
J: TRBJ1-1
D: .
V: TRBV7-9

CDR3: CAINIFRVPGQGVCYGYTF
DNA: TGTGCCATCAATATATTCCGGGTACCGGGACAGGGGGTTTGTTATGGCTACACCTTC
size: .
J: TRBJ1-2
D: TRBD1
V: TRBV10-3

CDR3: CSVPLRDRLETQYF
DNA: TGCAGCGTCCCCTTACGCGACAGATTAGAGACCCAGTACTTC
size: .
J: TRBJ2-5
D: .
V: TRBV29-1

CDR3: CASSSGQGRETQYF
DNA: TGTGCCAGCAGTTCAGGACAGGGGCGAGAGACCCAGTACTTC
size: .
J: TRBJ2-5
D: TRBD1
V: TRBV6-5

CDR3: CASSQEREGPDTQYF
DNA: TGTGCCAGCAGCCAAGAGCGGGAGGGCCCAGATACGCAGTATTTT
size: .
J: TRBJ2-3
D: TRBD2
V: TRBV4-2

CDR3: CASSEDPGLAGGPKATDTQYF
DNA: TGTGCCAGCAGTGAAGATCCTGGACTAGCGGGAGGGCCGAAGGCAACAGATACGCAGTATTTT
size: .
J: TRBJ2-3
D: TRBD2
V: TRBV6-1

CDR3: CASSRTPASGNTIYF
DNA: TGTGCCAGCAGTCGAACACCGGCCTCTGGAAACACCATATATTTT
size: .
J: TRBJ1-3
D: .
V: TRBV7-9

CDR3: CASTTTSGPDTQYF
DNA: TGTGCCAGCACAACGACTAGCGGTCCCGATACGCAGTATTTT
size: .
J: TRBJ2-3
D: TRBD2
V: TRBV9

CDR3: CASSLDRYYTEAFF
DNA: TGTGCCAGCAGCTTGGACAGGTACTACACTGAAGCTTTCTTT
size: .
J: TRBJ1-1
D: .
V: TRBV5-6

CDR3: CASSPRFSGNTIYF
DNA: TGTGCCAGCAGCCCCAGGTTCTCTGGAAACACCATATATTTT
size: .
J: TRBJ1-3
D: .
V: TRBV27